This entry lists 22 T cell receptor beta chains sequenced from one sample in a study of cytomegalovirus exposure and HLA in healthy donors. PCR primers comprised 60 Vbeta and 13 Jbeta primers. Generated by immunoSEQ multiplex PCR, the TCRdb table keeps only in-frame clones and is missing some. Of about 90,000 clones in the sample, about 66% were seen once. What was sequenced was PBMCs. These TCRs come from a woman aged 45 to 65 in good health and CMV-seropositive.

This chain uses TRBV7-3 with TRBJ2-2, with D tentatively TRBD1 (6 bases). V lost 5 bases, J lost 6 bases, and 13 bases lay in between. CDR3 length: 14 amino acids. CDR1 SGHTA and CDR2 FQGTGA come from the germline V gene. The CDR3: CASSPGHKAGELFF. As DNA, the CDR3 is TGTGCCAGCAGCCCGGGACATAAGGCCGGGGAGCTGTTTTTT.

The CDR3 bases are TGTGCCAGCAGCTCCCAACTCCAAGAGACCCAGTACTTC. This sequence encodes CASSSQLQETQYF. This chain uses TRBV11-2 with TRBJ2-5, with no clear D. Trimming removed 4 bases from V and 1 base from J, with 7 bases in between. The CDR3 runs 13 residues. Germline V gene lookup returns CDR1 SGHAT and CDR2 FQNNGV.

This clone was found a few times. The rearrangement links TRBV6-5 to TRBJ2-2; D possibly corresponds to TRBD1 (6 bases). This CDR3 contains 14 residues. In germline, CDR1 is MNHEY, CDR2 SVGAGI. V lost 5 bases to trimming and J lost 7 bases, with 14 bases between them. Written as DNA, the CDR3 is TGTGCCAGCAGTCTCAACCTAGGGGGCGGGGAGCTGTTTTTT. It yields the protein CASSLNLGGGELFF.

This chain uses TRBV28 with TRBJ2-5, with D possibly being TRBD2 (6 bases). This CDR3 has 14 residues. Germline CDR1 MDHEN, CDR2 SYDVKM. The V gene lost 4 bases and the J gene lost 5 bases, with 14 bases spanning the gap. CDR3 bases: TGTGCCAGCAGTTATCGGGGGTCCGGGGAGACCCAGTACTTC. Amino acid sequence: CASSYRGSGETQYF. Supplemented by reference TRBV28 and TRBJ2-5, the full variable domain reads DVKVTQSSRYLVKRTGEKVFLECVQDMDHENMFWYRQDPGLGLRLIYFSYDVKMKEKGDIPEGYSVSREKKERFSLILESASTNQTSMYLCASSYRGSGETQYFGPGTRLLVL.

This sequence joins TRBV7-7 and TRBJ2-5; possibly TRBD2 for D (6 bases). Germline V gives CDR1 SSHAT, CDR2 FNYEAQ (reference sequence). The CDR3 loop spans 15 amino acids. V was trimmed by 3 bases and J by 2 bases, leaving 13 bases between them. The chain's CDR3 is CASSFTLASQETQYF. The CDR3 DNA sequence: TGTGCCAGCAGCTTCACACTAGCATCTCAAGAGACCCAGTACTTC.

This clone was seen more than once but under ten times. The CDR3 spells CAWTWTGKTEAFF. The CDR3 region has the DNA TGTGCCTGGACCTGGACAGGGAAAACTGAAGCTTTCTTT. The rearrangement uses TRBV30 and TRBJ1-1; 8 bases line up with TRBD1. This CDR3 has 13 amino acids. CDR1 and CDR2 (germline): GTSNPN, SVGIG (reference sequence). J gave up 5 bases and V 4 bases, and 6 bases lay outside the gene matches. Based on the CDR3 plus reference TRBV30 and TRBJ1-1, the full variable domain is SQTIHQWPATLVQPVGSPLSLECTVEGTSNPNLYWYRQAAGRGLQLLFYSVGIGQISSEVPQNLSASRPQDRQFILSSKKLLLSDSGFYLCAWTWTGKTEAFFGQGTRLTVV.

J is TRBJ1-4 and V is TRBV28, with D perhaps TRBD1 (6 bases). The CDR3 runs to 16 residues. Looked up from germline, CDR1 is MDHEN and CDR2 is SYDVKM. Trimming pared 3 bases from V and 4 bases from J, leaving 15 bases between. Written as DNA, the CDR3 is TGTGCCAGCAGTTTGGTAGGGGGAACTAGTAATGAAAAACTGTTTTTT. Translation: CASSLVGGTSNEKLFF.

CDR3 amino acids: CASSSAGTGMNTEAFF. In DNA form, the CDR3 reads TGCGCCAGCAGTTCCGCCGGGACAGGCATGAACACTGAAGCTTTCTTT. This chain links TRBV5-1 with TRBJ1-1; 8 bases are a match to TRBD1. The length of the CDR3 is 16 residues. Germline loops: CDR1 SGHRS, CDR2 YFSETQ. The junction had 9 bases not matched to a gene; V was cut back by 5 bases and J by 0 bases.

This clone was observed once. CDR3 in amino acids: CATSRGGANTGELFF. Written as DNA, the CDR3 is TGTGCCACCAGCAGAGGGGGGGCGAACACCGGGGAGCTGTTTTTT. The chain employs TRBV15 and TRBJ2-2; weak D call: TRBD2 (6 bases). Looked up from germline, CDR1 is LNHNV and CDR2 is YYDKDF (reference sequence). The CDR3 is 15 amino acids. Trimming removed 1 base at V and 0 bases at J, with 6 bases between.

The chain is built from TRBV7-2 and TRBJ1-2; 11 bases fit TRBD1. The germline CDR1 and CDR2 sequences are SGHTA and FQGNSA. The CDR3 loop spans 18 amino acids. J lost 4 bases, V lost 0 bases, and 10 bases had no gene match. The DNA for the CDR3 is TGTGCCAGCAGCTTAGCTGTTGTGGGGACAGGGGGTGTCTATGGCTACACCTTC. This gives the protein CASSLAVVGTGGVYGYTF. The variable domain in full, completed from reference TRBV7-2 and TRBJ1-2, reads GAGVSQSPSNKVTEKGKDVELRCDPISGHTALYWYRQSLGQGLEFLIYFQGNSAPDKSGLPSDRFSAERTGGSVSTLTIQRTQQEDSAVYLCASSLAVVGTGGVYGYTFGSGTRLTVV.

The CDR3 reads CASSPPGQGNTEAFF. The CDR3 DNA follows: TGTGCCAGCTCACCGCCGGGACAGGGAAACACTGAAGCTTTCTTT. This chain connects TRBV18 to TRBJ1-1, with 9 bases lining up with TRBD1. The ends lost 3 bases at V and 2 bases at J; junction bases unmatched: 4. This CDR3 comprises 15 residues. Per germline, CDR1 KGHSH and CDR2 LQKENI.

This chain uses TRBV28 with TRBJ1-5; the D gene is possibly TRBD1 (5 bases). Germline V CDR1 and CDR2: MDHEN, SYDVKM. The CDR3 runs 14 residues. V was pared by 9 bases and J by 4 bases, with 16 bases between. In DNA, the CDR3 is TGTGCCAGTTCTGGGGCACAGAGTAATCAGCCCCAGCATTTT. Protein: CASSGAQSNQPQHF.

The chain has TRBV6-5 and TRBJ1-2, with 8 positions matching TRBD1. V shed 5 bases, J shed 0 bases, and the junction held 5 bases outside the gene matches. This CDR3 spans 15 amino acids. Germline V gene lookup returns CDR1 MNHEY and CDR2 SVGAGI. The CDR3 loop is CASSTPGQANYGYTF. The CDR3 nucleotides are TGTGCCAGCAGTACTCCGGGACAGGCTAACTATGGCTACACCTTC.

The gene calls are TRBV4-1 and TRBJ2-7; 7 bases are a match to TRBD1. CDR1 and CDR2 (germline): MGHRA, YSYEKL. The CDR3 runs 15 residues. Unmatched junction bases numbered 10, after V lost 1 base and J lost 7 bases. The CDR3 nucleotides read TGCGCCAGCAGCCAAGGGGGGACAGCTCTGAGAGAGCAGTACTTC. This encodes CASSQGGTALREQYF.

CDR3 residues: CASSHSVLRTPTNEKLFF. Written as DNA, the CDR3 is TGTGCCAGCAGCCACAGTGTACTGCGGACTCCAACTAATGAAAAACTGTTTTTT. The rearrangement joins TRBV14 to TRBJ1-4; D unclear. The V end lost 3 bases, the J end lost 0 bases, and 17 bases lay between the germline ends. The CDR3 is 18 amino acids. Per germline, CDR1 SGHDN and CDR2 FVKESK.

This clone is a singleton in its sample. This chain links TRBV29-1 with TRBJ2-3; 8 nucleotides align to TRBD2. The CDR3 covers 15 residues. CDR1 and CDR2 (germline): SQVTM, ANQGSEA. With V trimmed by 5 bases and J by 0 bases, 7 bases remained unmatched. Here the CDR3 DNA reads TGCAGCGTTTCCACTAGCGGAACTAGCACAGATACGCAGTATTTT. The encoded protein is CSVSTSGTSTDTQYF.

The V gene is TRBV7-6, the J gene TRBJ2-3, with 8 bases fitting TRBD1. Germline V gene data show CDR1 as SGHVS and CDR2 as FNYEAQ. The CDR3 sequence is 15 residues long. J gave up 6 bases and V 4 bases, and 9 bases lay outside the gene matches. The CDR3 sequence is CASSSETGAGDTQYF. CDR3 sequence (DNA): TGTGCCAGCAGCTCGGAGACAGGGGCGGGGGATACGCAGTATTTT.

This clone was seen once. The rearrangement uses TRBV27 and TRBJ1-6; 7 bases align to TRBD1. The CDR3 spans 13 residues. Germline lookup yields CDR1 MNHEY and CDR2 SMNVEV (reference sequence). The V and J ends lost 6 bases and 4 bases, in that order; junction bases with no gene match: 0. This chain's CDR3 is CASRGQYNSPLHF. The CDR3 bases are TGTGCCAGCAGGGGACAGTATAATTCACCCCTCCACTTT.

This clone showed up just a few times. V is TRBV6-1 and J is TRBJ2-5; 8 nucleotides match TRBD1. The trim removed 2 bases at V and 5 bases at J, leaving 22 bases unmatched. The CDR3 is made up of 20 amino acids. Germline assignment: CDR1 MNHNS and CDR2 SASEGT. The CDR3 region is CASSETGGHRSYSAGETQYF. In DNA form, the CDR3 reads TGTGCCAGCAGTGAAACAGGGGGTCACCGTTCTTATTCAGCTGGGGAGACCCAGTACTTC.

This chain links TRBV18 with TRBJ2-7, with a possible D match to TRBD1 (5 bases). CDR3 length: 14 amino acids. The V gene's germline CDR1 is KGHSH and CDR2 LQKENI. Trimming pared 2 bases from V and 7 bases from J, leaving 15 bases between. The CDR3 sequence is CASSPGVTEWEQYF. CDR3 DNA: TGTGCCAGCTCACCAGGTGTGACAGAATGGGAGCAGTACTTC.

V is TRBV7-9 and J is TRBJ1-1; 8 bases match TRBD1. The CDR3 length is 13 residues. In germline, CDR1 is SEHNR, CDR2 FQNEAQ (reference sequence). V dropped 11 bases and J dropped 3; count of bases not matched to a gene: 8. The CDR3 nucleotides read TGTGCCGTCGTGACAGGGGCAGACACTGAAGCTTTCTTT. This codes for CAVVTGADTEAFF.

The J gene is TRBJ1-1, the V gene TRBV20-1, with D possibly matching TRBD1 (5 bases). This CDR3 is built from 11 residues. Trimming removed 0 bases from V and 11 bases from J, with 10 bases in between. The germline V gene encodes CDR1 DFQATT and CDR2 SNEGSKA (reference sequence). The CDR3 region is CSAREQVLAFF. The CDR3 DNA follows: TGCAGTGCTAGAGAACAGGTGTTGGCTTTCTTT.